The rows below give T cell receptor beta chains drawn from one sample of a study of tumor and adjacent non-tumor tissue in lung cancer. TCRdb fed the multiplex PCR reads into MiXCR, producing one record per CDR3 protein. The sample lists some 200,000 distinct CDR3 sequences; about two thirds were seen once. Sequenced material: lung tumor tissue. The receptors come from a man aged 60 to 69 with non-small cell lung cancer. The CDR3 runs from the conserved cysteine through the conserved F or W. D genes are given only for firm matches. Rows may omit the clone size; those that give it use once, few, many or a size class.

. TRBJ2-5 TRBV11-2 . CASSLDLGLSGQETQYF TGTGCCAGCAGCTTAGATTTAGGACTATCGGGGCAAGAGACCCAGTACTTC
TRBD1 TRBJ1-1 TRBV6-1 many CASSWTGEGTEAFF TGTGCCAGCAGCTGGACAGGGGAGGGCACTGAAGCTTTCTTT
TRBD1 TRBJ1-2 TRBV7-9 . CASSNASYRGLNYDYTF TGTGCCAGCAGCAATGCATCCTACAGGGGGCTGAACTATGACTACACCTTC
. TRBJ2-5 TRBV11-3 . CASSSGLTGETQNF TGTGCCAGCAGCTCCGGACTCACTGGGGAGACCCAGAACTTC
. TRBJ2-7 TRBV20-1 . CSASDSRDYEQYF TGCAGTGCTAGTGACAGCAGAGATTACGAGCAGTACTTC
. TRBJ1-1 TRBV5-6 many CASSLGGIEAFF TGTGCCAGCAGCTTAGGGGGGATCGAAGCTTTCTTT
. TRBJ2-2 TRBV4-2 . CASSQDGMFYANTAELFF TGTGCCAGCAGCCAAGATGGGATGTTTTACGCGAACACCGCGGAGCTGTTTTTT
TRBD1 TRBJ1-1 TRBV11-3 few CASNLVGRGHAAFF TGTGCCAGCAACTTAGTTGGCAGGGGGCATGCAGCTTTCTTT
. TRBJ2-6 TRBV12-3/TRBV12-4 . CASSLLESQGGANVQTF TGTGCCAGCAGTTTGTTGGAATCCCAGGGTGGGGCCAACGTCCAGACTTTC
. TRBJ2-7 TRBV6-5 few CASSYAIGDSYEQYF TGTGCCAGCAGTTACGCGATAGGGGATTCCTACGAGCAGTACTTC
. TRBJ2-5 TRBV6-5 . CASSGTGTAEAQYF TGTGCCAGCAGTGGTACAGGGACCGCGGAGGCACAGTATTTC
TRBD2 TRBJ2-3 TRBV5-5 many CASSLRASGDYTDTQYF TGTGCCAGCAGCTTGAGGGCTAGCGGCGACTACACAGATACGCAGTATTTT
. TRBJ2-3 TRBV12-3/TRBV12-4 . CTSTSVNTDTQYF TGTACCAGCACCTCCGTTAACACAGATACGCAGTATTTT
. TRBJ2-1 TRBV11-2 . CAGSSAFYNEYFF TGTGCCGGCAGCTCTGCATTTTACAATGAGTACTTCTTC
. TRBJ2-7 TRBV20-1 . CSTRVSNRDEQYF TGCAGTACTAGAGTGTCTAACAGGGACGAGCAGTACTTC
TRBD1 TRBJ1-2 TRBV7-9 . CASSLEQGVGYDYTF TGTGCCAGCAGCTTAGAGCAGGGGGTCGGTTATGACTACACCTTC
TRBD1 TRBJ2-3 TRBV5-1 . CARSLGQGHRTDMQYF TGCGCCAGGAGCTTGGGACAGGGTCACCGCACAGATATGCAGTATTTT
. TRBJ2-2 TRBV20-1 . CSATEGGAGTGELVF TGCAGTGCGACCGAGGGGGGCGCCGGCACCGGGGAGCTGGTTTTT
. TRBJ2-3 TRBV20-1 . CSARPSLTPNRVGDTQYF TGCAGTGCTAGACCCAGCCTTACTCCAAATAGGGTAGGAGATACGCAGTATTTT
. TRBJ1-5 TRBV6-1 once CASSEWSPPSSNQPQHF TGTGCCAGCAGTGAATGGAGCCCGCCTAGTAGCAATCAGCCCCAGCATTTT
. TRBJ2-1 TRBV24-1 many CATSDSGSGTRRMNEQFF TGTGCCACCAGTGATTCGGGTTCCGGGACTCGTAGGATGAATGAGCAGTTCTTC
. TRBJ1-1 TRBV7-9 . CASSPVETTEAFF TGTGCCAGCAGCCCCGTGGAGACCACTGAAGCTTTCTTT
TRBD2 TRBJ2-7 TRBV6-5 . CVSSLKTSGRPGEQYF TGTGTCAGCAGTTTGAAGACTAGCGGACGCCCTGGCGAGCAGTACTTC
. TRBJ2-5 TRBV20-1 . CSASNMCGWKETQYF TGCAGTGCTAGTAATATGTGCGGATGGAAAGAGACCCAGTACTTC
. TRBJ1-2 TRBV20-1 . CSASLFRDPRYGYTF TGCAGTGCTAGTCTCTTCCGGGATCCCCGCTACGGCTACACCTTC
. TRBJ1-6 TRBV6-1 . CVSSSGPYNSPLHF TGTGTCAGCAGTTCGGGGCCCTATAACTCACCCCTCCACTTT
. TRBJ1-5 TRBV4-2 . CANSQDGGNQPQHF TGTGCCAACAGCCAAGATGGGGGCAATCAGCCCCAGCATTTT
. TRBJ2-7 TRBV6-5 . CARSSSGPLSSYEQYF TGTGCCAGGAGTAGCTCGGGACCCCTAAGTTCCTACGAGCAGTACTTC
. TRBJ1-2 TRBV11-2 . CAISLSSFDGKGGYTF TGTGCCATCAGCTTAAGCTCCTTCGACGGAAAGGGGGGTTACACCTTC
. TRBJ2-3 TRBV12-3/TRBV12-4 . CASGLTDSQYF TGTGCCAGCGGCCTCACCGATTCGCAGTATTTT
. TRBJ2-7 TRBV4-3 once CASSQDLKLSGQQYF TGCGCCAGTAGCCAAGATCTCAAGTTGAGCGGGCAGCAGTACTTC
. TRBJ2-7 TRBV30 . CAWSVPTPGAYEQYF TGTGCCTGGAGTGTCCCGACCCCGGGCGCATACGAGCAGTACTTC
TRBD1 TRBJ2-2 TRBV20-1 . CSARDLGTGDTGKLFF TGCAGTGCTAGAGATCTCGGGACAGGGGACACCGGGAAGCTGTTTTTT
TRBD2 TRBJ2-2 TRBV11-3 . CASSPSGAGSGEMFF TGTGCCAGCAGCCCCTCCGGAGCGGGGTCCGGGGAGATGTTCTTT
TRBD2 TRBJ2-7 TRBV12-3/TRBV12-4 . CASSPYSGNKAYEQYF TGTGCCAGCAGCCCATATAGCGGGAATAAGGCGTACGAGCAGTACTTC
TRBD2 TRBJ2-7 TRBV7-8 . CASSLGVGGAFEQYF TGTGCCAGCAGTTTAGGTGTCGGGGGGGCCTTCGAGCAGTACTTC
. TRBJ2-2 TRBV5-4 once CACRGQLNTGELFF TGTGCCTGCAGAGGACAGCTGAACACCGGGGAGTTGTTTTTT
. TRBJ1-2 TRBV12-3/TRBV12-4 . CASSSQGSSGYIF TGTGCCAGCAGTTCACAGGGATCAAGTGGCTACATCTTC
. TRBJ1-3 TRBV6-5 . CASSALGTGNTIYF TGTGCCAGCAGTGCCCTTGGGACTGGAAACACCATATATTTT
. TRBJ2-5 TRBV6-5 . CASSPYGAGSPQETQYF TGTGCCAGCAGTCCATACGGGGCGGGAAGCCCCCAAGAGACCCAGTACTTC
TRBD1 TRBJ2-7 TRBV29-1 . CSVQTRTGDEKDDQYF TGCAGCGTTCAAACCCGGACAGGGGATGAAAAAGACGATCAGTACTTC
. TRBJ1-2 TRBV6-5 . CASYRSGLYEYTF TGTGCCAGCTACCGATCAGGCCTCTATGAATACACCTTC
. TRBJ2-4 TRBV28 . CASGDQGNRHIQYF TGTGCCAGCGGCGACCAGGGTAACCGGCACATTCAGTACTTC
. TRBJ1-5 TRBV28 few CASSPTGISNQPQHF TGTGCCAGCAGCCCCACAGGAATAAGCAATCAGCCCCAGCATTTT
. TRBJ1-1 TRBV4-2 . CASSPGAGGLMNTEVFF TGTGCCAGCAGCCCAGGCGCTGGGGGGCTGATGAACACTGAAGTTTTCTTT
TRBD2 TRBJ2-1 TRBV28 . CASSFPLAGTYNEQFF TGTGCCAGCAGTTTCCCACTAGCGGGCACCTACAATGAGCAGTTCTTC
. TRBJ2-6 TRBV28 . CARSLPPTGGANVLTF TGTGCCAGAAGTTTACCCCCGACGGGCGGGGCCAACGTCCTGACTTTC
. TRBJ2-1 TRBV30 . CAFGHGYGNEKFF TGTGCCTTCGGACATGGATATGGCAATGAGAAGTTCTTC
. TRBJ1-2 TRBV6-1 . CASRTGPSYGYTF TGTGCCAGCAGGACGGGACCGAGCTATGGTTACACCTTC